Shown below are 10 T cell receptor beta chains from a single sample sequenced in a study of T cells of healthy individuals. One entry per CDR3 protein, called by TCRdb with MiXCR from the 5' RACE reads. The sample gives some 85,000 distinct CDR3 sequences, roughly 5% of which show up once; roughly 7.5% is in the top ten. Source of these receptors: a female donor in good health.

The sample holds many counts of this clonotype. The DNA of the CDR3 is TGTGCCAGCAGCTTAGTTGGGGGGCCCTCAACTAATGAAAAACTGTTTTTT. This sequence encodes CASSLVGGPSTNEKLFF. This rearrangement joins TRBV7-2 to TRBJ1-4; possibly TRBD1 for D (6 bases). The germline CDR1 and CDR2 sequences are SGHTA and FQGNSA. The CDR3 runs to 17 residues. V shed 1 base and J shed 0 bases, with 12 bases lying between them.

This clonotype was detected a few times. CDR3 sequence (DNA): TGTGCCAGCAGCCCGGGACTCCCGATAGCCTACAATGAGCAGTTCTTC. It is translated as CASSPGLPIAYNEQFF. The chain is built from TRBV28 and TRBJ2-1; the D gene is possibly TRBD2 (6 bases). Trimming removed 6 bases from V and 2 bases from J, with 17 bases in between. Germline V CDR1 and CDR2: MDHEN, SYDVKM. The CDR3 sequence is 16 residues long.

The CDR3 spells CSVEHQDDYGYTF. CDR3 nucleotides: TGCAGCGTTGAACATCAGGATGACTATGGCTACACCTTC. The gene calls are TRBV29-1 and TRBJ1-2; D is unclear. CDR3 length: 13 residues. Germline CDR1 reads SQVTM; CDR2 reads ANQGSEA. V was trimmed by 2 bases and J by 3 bases, leaving 10 bases between them.

The chain uses TRBV7-2 and TRBJ1-2; 7 nucleotides match TRBD1. Unmatched junction bases numbered 10, after V lost 0 bases and J lost 6 bases. The CDR3 has 16 residues. Per germline, CDR1 SGHTA and CDR2 FQGNSA. CDR3 amino acids: CASSLAPGKGGNGYTF. For the CDR3, the DNA is TGTGCCAGCAGCTTAGCGCCGGGCAAAGGGGGCAATGGCTACACCTTC.

This clonotype was recorded a few times. The CDR3 coding sequence is TGTGCCAGCAGCTCCTACCGGGACAGGGGGACTGGCTACACCTTC. This encodes CASSSYRDRGTGYTF. The chain has TRBV14 and TRBJ1-2, with 11 bases that match TRBD1. Germline V CDR1 and CDR2: SGHDN, FVKESK. CDR3 length equals 15 residues. The trim removed 5 bases at V and 7 bases at J, leaving 9 bases unmatched. Supplemented by reference TRBV14 and TRBJ1-2, the full variable domain reads EAGVTQFPSHSVIEKGQTVTLRCDPISGHDNLYWYRRVMGKEIKFLLHFVKESKQDESGMPNNRFLAERTGGTYSTLKVQPAELEDSGVYFCASSSYRDRGTGYTFGSGTRLTVV.

This clonotype was counted at least ten times. J is TRBJ2-6 and V is TRBV7-2; weak D call: TRBD2 (6 bases). Germline values: CDR1 SGHTA, CDR2 FQGNSA. This CDR3 has 18 residues. Trimming stripped 5 bases from V and 0 bases from J, with 17 bases between. The CDR3 loop reads CASSTEGAGYSGANVLTF. CDR3 DNA: TGTGCCAGCAGCACGGAGGGAGCGGGCTACTCTGGGGCCAACGTCCTGACTTTC.

This clonotype was recorded a few times. The chain is built from TRBV12-3 or TRBV12-4 and TRBJ1-1, with no clear D. Trimming removed 1 base at V and 3 bases at J, with 3 bases between. This CDR3 spans 12 amino acids. The CDR3 sequence is CASSLGYTEAFF. In DNA form, the CDR3 reads TGTGCCAGCAGTTTAGGGTACACTGAAGCTTTCTTT.

This clonotype showed up many times. The chain links TRBV12-3 or TRBV12-4 to TRBJ2-5, with D hard to call. The CDR3 spans 12 residues. Trimming removed 4 bases at V and 5 bases at J, with 8 bases between. CDR3 amino acids: CASSYGGETQYF. The CDR3 region has the DNA TGTGCCAGCAGTTACGGCGGCGAGACCCAGTACTTC.

This clonotype was counted at least ten times. The chain carries TRBV6-1 and TRBJ2-7; TRBD1 agrees at 8 bases. Per germline, CDR1 MNHNS and CDR2 SASEGT. J lost 5 bases, V lost 3 bases, and 3 bases had no gene match. This CDR3 is 13 amino acids long. Here the CDR3 DNA reads TGTGCCAGCAGTGACGGACAGGGCCACGAGCAGTACTTC. It codes for CASSDGQGHEQYF.

For this clonotype: This may be a read error, as it is one base from a much larger clone. The chain uses TRBV12-3 or TRBV12-4 and TRBJ1-1; unclear D gene. The CDR3 totals 14 residues. V was cut by 1 base and J by 0 bases, with 6 bases left in between. The CDR3 nucleotides read TGTGCCAGCAGTTTAGATAGTCTGAACACTGAAGCTTTCTTT. Encoded protein: CASSLDSLNTEAFF.